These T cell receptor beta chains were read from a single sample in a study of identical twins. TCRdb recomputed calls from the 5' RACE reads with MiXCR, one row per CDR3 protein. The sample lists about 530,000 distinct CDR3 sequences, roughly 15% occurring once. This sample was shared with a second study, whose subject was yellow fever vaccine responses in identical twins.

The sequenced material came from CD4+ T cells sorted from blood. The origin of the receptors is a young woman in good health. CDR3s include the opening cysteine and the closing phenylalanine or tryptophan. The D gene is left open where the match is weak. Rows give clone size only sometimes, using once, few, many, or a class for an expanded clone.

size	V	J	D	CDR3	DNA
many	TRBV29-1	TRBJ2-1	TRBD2	CSVAGTSGVSYNEQFF	TGCAGCGTGGCCGGGACTAGCGGGGTCTCCTACAATGAGCAGTTCTTC
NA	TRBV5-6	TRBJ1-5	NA	CASSLASGPNQPQHF	TGTGCCAGCAGCCTGGCCTCGGGACCTAATCAGCCCCAGCATTTT
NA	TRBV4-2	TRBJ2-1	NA	CASSQDRGFYNEQFF	TGTGCCAGCAGCCAAGATCGGGGGTTCTACAATGAGCAGTTCTTC
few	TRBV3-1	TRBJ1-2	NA	CASSDAYGSGYTF	TGTGCCAGCAGCGACGCGTACGGAAGTGGCTACACCTTC
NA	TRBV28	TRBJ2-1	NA	CASSLGPSFYNEQFF	TGTGCCAGCAGCCTCGGGCCTTCCTTCTACAATGAGCAGTTCTTC
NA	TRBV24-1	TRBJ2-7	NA	CATSGCLGLAAYEQYF	TGTGCCACCTCAGGGTGCCTCGGACTGGCAGCCTACGAGCAGTACTTC
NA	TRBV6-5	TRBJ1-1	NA	CASSYSGGTEAFF	TGTGCCAGCAGTTACTCCGGAGGGACTGAAGCTTTCTTT
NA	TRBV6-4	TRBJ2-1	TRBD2	CASSPMGGEQFF	TGTGCCAGCAGCCCCATGGGGGGGGAGCAGTTCTTC
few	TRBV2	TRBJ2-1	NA	CASMDGVNFGVNEQFF	TGTGCCAGCATGGACGGTGTAAATTTTGGGGTCAATGAGCAGTTCTTC
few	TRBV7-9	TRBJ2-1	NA	CASSSTDSFYNEQFF	TGTGCCAGCAGTTCAACGGACAGTTTCTACAATGAGCAGTTCTTC
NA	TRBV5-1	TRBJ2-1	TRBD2	CASDSGGAWNEQFF	TGCGCCAGCGATAGCGGGGGGGCGTGGAATGAGCAGTTCTTC
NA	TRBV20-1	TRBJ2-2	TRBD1	CSAGRGRNGELFF	TGCAGTGCAGGCAGGGGGCGTAACGGGGAGCTGTTTTTT
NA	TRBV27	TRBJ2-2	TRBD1	CASSKGQEKPNTGELFF	TGTGCCAGCAGTAAGGGACAGGAGAAACCAAACACCGGGGAGCTGTTTTTT
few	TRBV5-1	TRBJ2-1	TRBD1	CASSLVTGVYNEQFF	TGCGCCAGCAGCTTGGTTACAGGGGTCTACAATGAGCAGTTCTTC
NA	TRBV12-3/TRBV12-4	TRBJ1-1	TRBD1	CASSAGQGVNTEAFF	TGTGCCAGCAGTGCGGGCCAGGGGGTAAACACTGAAGCTTTCTTT
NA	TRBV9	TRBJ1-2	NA	CASSVDGYTF	TGTGCCAGCAGCGTAGATGGCTACACCTTC
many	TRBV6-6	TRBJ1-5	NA	CASTGGAVQPQHF	TGTGCCAGTACGGGGGGCGCCGTTCAGCCCCAGCATTTT
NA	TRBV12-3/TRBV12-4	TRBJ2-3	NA	CASSFPSFTDTQYF	TGTGCCAGCAGTTTTCCCTCCTTCACAGATACGCAGTATTTT